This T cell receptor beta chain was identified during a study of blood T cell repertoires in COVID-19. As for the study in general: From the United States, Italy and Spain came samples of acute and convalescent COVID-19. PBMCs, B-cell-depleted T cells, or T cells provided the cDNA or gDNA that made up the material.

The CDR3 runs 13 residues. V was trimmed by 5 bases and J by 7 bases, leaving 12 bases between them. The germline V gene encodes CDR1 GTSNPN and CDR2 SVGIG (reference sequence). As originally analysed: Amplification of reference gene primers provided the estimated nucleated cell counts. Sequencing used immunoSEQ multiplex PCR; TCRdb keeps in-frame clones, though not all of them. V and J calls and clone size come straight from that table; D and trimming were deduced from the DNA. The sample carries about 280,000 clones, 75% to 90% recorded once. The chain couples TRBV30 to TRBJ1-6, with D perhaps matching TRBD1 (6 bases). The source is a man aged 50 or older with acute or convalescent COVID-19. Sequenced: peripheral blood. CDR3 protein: CAWGNGGNSPLHF. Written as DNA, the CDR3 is TGTGCCTGGGGAAATGGGGGCAATTCACCCCTCCACTTT. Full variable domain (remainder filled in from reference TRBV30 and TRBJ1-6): SQTIHQWPATLVQPVGSPLSLECTVEGTSNPNLYWYRQAAGRGLQLLFYSVGIGQISSEVPQNLSASRPQDRQFILSSKKLLLSDSGFYLCAWGNGGNSPLHFGNGTRLTVT.